This T cell receptor (beta chain) was observed in a study of T cell responses to AZD1222 COVID-19 vaccine. Study-wide background: Second doses were pooled across both intervals (about 4 or about 12 weeks).

In the case of this clone: What it binds is not known.

The CDR3 consists of 12 residues. V was trimmed by 4 bases and J by 5 bases, leaving 8 bases between them. Germline V gene sequence: CDR1 KGHSH, CDR2 LQKENI. Points from the study as a whole: It should be noted that donors were predominantly white British and more often female, and clonal diversity was possibly underestimated. Seropositivity was recorded at baseline in only five to seven AZD1222 recipients. Repertoire sampling was restricted to post-peak T cell response timepoints.

Repertoires were generated with immunoSEQ multiplex PCR, while TCRdb's copy carries only in-frame clones and drops some. The sample holds about 94,000 clones, roughly 90% seen once. The sequencing used peripheral blood, collected on day 0 of AZD1222 vaccination. The rearrangement links TRBV18 to TRBJ1-2; the D gene is possibly TRBD1 (6 bases). The receptor was derived from an adult in good health. The DNA for the CDR3 is TGTGCCAGCTCACTGGACAGTTATGGCTACACCTTC. Translation: CASSLDSYGYTF.